The 23 T cell receptor beta chains listed next were all sequenced from one sample in a study of T cell clonality in common variable immunodeficiency. Regarding the study as a whole: Reportedly, TCR beta sequences from common variable immunodeficiency showed fewer deletions and N-nucleotide insertions.

These receptors have no identified antigens. Only in-frame clones appear in the TCRdb table, and some are missing; sequencing was by immunoSEQ multiplex PCR. The sample includes about 25,000 clones, none of them occurring once. The specimen sequenced was peripheral blood mononuclear cells. Receptors were obtained from a human donor with common variable immunodeficiency.

This clone was seen a few times. With the read ending 3 residues before the CDR3 end, the germline J gene is used to fill in that end. The V call is TRBV30, the J call TRBJ2-1; 7 bases match TRBD2. V gave up 3 bases and J gave up 0 bases; unmatched junction bases: 8. Germline CDR1 is GTSNPN and CDR2 is SVGIG (reference sequence). There are 16 residues in the CDR3. The sequenced part of the CDR3 DNA is TGTGCCTGGAGCGCCCCCTCGGGGGGCTCCTACAATGAG. It specifies CAWSAPSGGSYNE. The whole CDR3 region reads CAWSAPSGGSYNEQFF.

This clone was observed many times. The CDR3 is cut off 3 residues early in the read; its end comes from the germline J gene. The J gene is TRBJ1-1, the V gene TRBV19; D perhaps matches TRBD1 (6 bases). The CDR3 is 14 amino acids. V lost 0 bases, J lost 4 bases, and 9 bases lay in between. Germline values: CDR1 LNHDA, CDR2 SQIVND (reference sequence). The sequenced part of the CDR3 DNA is TGTGCCAGTAGTATAGAGGGGGCGGGCACTGAA. Protein product: CASSIEGAGTE. In full, the CDR3 reads CASSIEGAGTEAFF.

This clone was observed a few times. With the read ending 3 residues before the CDR3 end, the germline J gene is used to fill in that end. The chain links TRBV19 to TRBJ2-6; TRBD2 matches at 7 bases. Trimming removed 5 bases from V and 0 bases from J; junction bases left unmatched: 4. Germline CDR1 reads LNHDA; CDR2 reads SQIVND (reference sequence). The CDR3 length is 16 residues. CDR3: CASSPWGGSGANVLTF. The DNA read from the CDR3 is TGTGCCAGTAGTCCCTGGGGGGGCTCTGGGGCCAACGTC.

As regards this clone: Sequencing ends 3 residues short of the CDR3 end; the germline J gene provides the rest. V gene TRBV2 combines with J gene TRBJ1-4; 8 nucleotides align to TRBD1. This CDR3 contains 15 residues. CDR1 and CDR2 (germline): SNHLY, FYNNEI. Trimming removed 6 bases from V and 7 bases from J; junction bases left unmatched: 10. Incomplete CDR3 DNA: TGTGCCAGCAGCTCCGACAGGGGTGCCGGTGAAAAA. Encoded protein: CASSSDRGAGEK. In full, the CDR3 is CASSSDRGAGEKLFF.

Details on this clone: The CDR3 end is not reached by the read, which stops 3 residues before it; the germline J gene fills it in. This chain links TRBV29-1 with TRBJ2-7, with 14 bases that match TRBD2. This CDR3 is 16 amino acids long. V shed 6 bases and J 1 base; nucleotides not matched to a gene: 8. Germline V CDR1 and CDR2: SQVTM, ANQGSEA. The CDR3 here is CSVAGTSGSGSYEQYF. The sequenced CDR3 bases are TGCAGCGTAGCAGGGACTAGCGGGAGTGGATCCTACGAG.

Details on this clone: The read comes to an end 3 residues before the CDR3 does, leaving the germline J gene to fill in the end. The chain recombines TRBV7-9 with TRBJ2-7; 7 positions match TRBD1. The trim removed 7 bases at V and 2 bases at J, leaving 11 bases unmatched. The germline V gene has CDR1 SEHNR and CDR2 FQNEAQ (reference sequence). The CDR3 loop spans 15 amino acids. CDR3 in amino acids: CASTSPSQGAYEQYF. The sequenced part of the CDR3 DNA is TGTGCCAGCACCTCCCCGAGCCAGGGGGCCTACGAG. The whole variable domain, remainder taken from reference TRBV7-9 and TRBJ2-7, is DTGVSQNPRHKITKRGQNVTFRCDPISEHNRLYWYRQTLGQGPEFLTYFQNEAQLEKSRLLSDRFSAERPKGSFSTLEIQRTEQGDSAMYLCASTSPSQGAYEQYFGPGTRLTVT.

This clone was found a few times. The read halts 3 residues ahead of the CDR3 end, with the missing end drawn from the germline J gene. V gene TRBV5-5 combines with J gene TRBJ2-5, with 9 bases matching TRBD1. There are 15 residues in the CDR3. V lost 0 bases, J lost 7 bases, and 7 bases stayed unmatched. Germline CDR1 and CDR2: SGHKS and YYEKEE (reference sequence). Partial CDR3 DNA: TGTGCCAGCAGCTTGGAACAGGGGGCAGGGTTGACC. Protein sequence: CASSLEQGAGLT. The CDR3 as a whole reads CASSLEQGAGLTQYF.

This clone was recorded many times. With the read ending 3 residues before the CDR3 end, the germline J gene is used to fill in that end. The chain employs TRBV18 and TRBJ2-3, with 11 positions matching TRBD2. The CDR3 contains 14 residues. From germline, CDR1 is KGHSH and CDR2 LQKENI. Trimming removed 8 bases from V and 4 bases from J; junction bases left unmatched: 5. The chain's CDR3 is CASHTSGSADTQYF. CDR3 DNA, as far as it was read: TGTGCCAGCCACACTAGCGGGAGTGCAGATACG.

This clone was seen a few times. The CDR3 end falls 3 residues outside the read, so it is completed with the germline J gene. The rearrangement links TRBV20-1 to TRBJ2-7, with a possible D match to TRBD1 (6 bases). V was cut by 0 bases and J by 2 bases, with 11 bases left in between. This CDR3 has 14 amino acids. Per germline, CDR1 DFQATT and CDR2 SNEGSKA (reference sequence). CDR3 bases read: TGCAGTGCTAGAGATCCTAGGGGGACCTACGAG. Translated, it gives CSARDPRGTYE. The whole CDR3 protein reads CSARDPRGTYEQYF.

This clone was observed a few times. The CDR3 end is not reached by the read, which stops 3 residues before it; the germline J gene fills it in. The V call is TRBV2, the J call TRBJ1-3; 7 bases map to TRBD1. CDR3 length: 15 residues. The V segment lost 2 bases and the J segment 4 bases; nucleotides outside the gene matches: 5. Germline V gene lookup returns CDR1 SNHLY and CDR2 FYNNEI. CDR3 sequence reads: CASSERGLDGNTIYF. Partial CDR3 DNA: TGTGCCAGCAGTGAAAGGGGGCTAGACGGAAACACC.

On this clone itself: The read finishes 3 residues shy of the CDR3 end, and the germline J gene is used to complete it. The chain combines TRBV5-4 with TRBJ2-5; TRBD2 matches at 9 bases. CDR3 length: 15 residues. The J segment lost 5 bases and the V segment lost 0 bases, leaving 5 bases of the junction unmatched. Germline V CDR1 and CDR2: SGHNT, YYREEE (reference sequence). The sequenced part of the CDR3 DNA is TGTGCCAGCAGCTTGGAACCTAGCGGGACGGAGACC. Translating gives CASSLEPSGTET. The complete CDR3 sequence is CASSLEPSGTETQYF.

With regard to this clone: The read halts 3 residues ahead of the CDR3 end, with the missing end drawn from the germline J gene. The chain joins TRBV7-6 to TRBJ1-1; 8 nucleotides line up with TRBD1. This CDR3 is 15 amino acids long. The V segment lost 2 bases and the J segment 4 bases; nucleotides outside the gene matches: 6. Germline V gives CDR1 SGHVS, CDR2 FNYEAQ. This chain's CDR3 is CASSLTGGYGTEAFF. Partial CDR3 DNA: TGTGCCAGCAGCTTAACAGGGGGGTACGGCACTGAA.

This clone has more than one count but fewer than ten. The read ends 3 residues before the CDR3 terminus; that terminus is restored from the germline J gene. This chain connects TRBV6-2 or TRBV6-3 to TRBJ2-5; D perhaps matches TRBD2 (7 bases). V dropped 6 bases and J dropped 2 bases, with 16 bases sitting between them. Per the germline V gene, CDR1 is MNHEY and CDR2 is SVGEGT. The CDR3 is 15 amino acids. The CDR3 DNA, read in part, is TGTGCCAGCAGGGGGGGGGCAGCGGGACAAGAGACC. Its protein product is CASRGGAAGQET. The complete CDR3 protein is CASRGGAAGQETQYF.

This clone was found many times. The missing CDR3 end, 3 residues past where the read stops, is filled in from the germline J gene. In the same sample, other DNA sequences code for this CDR3. V is TRBV24-1 and J is TRBJ1-2; the match to TRBD1 covers 8 bases. Germline V gives CDR1 KGHDR, CDR2 SFDVKD. The CDR3 has 14 residues. CDR3 DNA, as far as it was read: TGTGCCACCAGTGATCTAACAGGGGGGCATAGC. Translated, it gives CATSDLTGGHS. The CDR3 as a whole reads CATSDLTGGHSYTF.

Regarding this clone: Sequencing ends 3 residues short of the CDR3 end; the germline J gene provides the rest. The sample has other DNA sequences that encode this CDR3 too. The rearrangement uses TRBV18 and TRBJ2-7; 9 bases are a match to TRBD1. Germline-derived CDR1 and CDR2 are KGHSH and LQKENI. V was pared by 2 bases and J by 0 bases, with 2 bases of the junction left unmatched. The length of the CDR3 is 15 residues. The CDR3 reads CASSPGTGTSYEQYF. Incomplete CDR3 DNA: TGTGCCAGCTCACCAGGGACAGGGACCTCCTACGAG.

This clone was picked up many times. The CDR3 end is not reached by the read, which stops 3 residues before it; the germline J gene fills it in. The V call is TRBV30, the J call TRBJ1-1, with TRBD1 identical over 9 bases. V was clipped by 1 base and J by 1 base; unmatched bases: 4. CDR3 length: 15 residues. Germline V gene data show CDR1 as GTSNPN and CDR2 as SVGIG (reference sequence). The covered CDR3 bases are TGTGCCTGGAGTGGGGGGGACAGGGAGAACACTGAA. This gives the protein CAWSGGDRENTE. The full CDR3 is CAWSGGDRENTEAFF.

The sample holds a few counts of this clone. The DNA ends 3 residues before the CDR3 does, and the rest of the CDR3 is filled in from the germline J gene. V is TRBV7-9 and J is TRBJ1-5; D may be TRBD1 (5 bases). V was cut by 2 bases and J by 0 bases, with 5 bases left in between. The CDR3 is 14 residues long. Germline V gene data show CDR1 as SEHNR and CDR2 as FQNEAQ (reference sequence). Partial CDR3 DNA: TGTGCCAGCAGCTTACAGGGTAGCAATCAGCCC. It specifies CASSLQGSNQP. The entire CDR3 sequence reads CASSLQGSNQPQHF.

This clone has ten or more counts. The CDR3 goes on 3 residues after the read ends, and that part is filled in from the germline J gene. This chain links TRBV4-1 with TRBJ2-7; D is perhaps TRBD2 (5 bases). Germline lookup yields CDR1 MGHRA and CDR2 YSYEKL. The CDR3 length is 15 residues. V was clipped by 0 bases and J by 0 bases, with 9 bases between them. The CDR3 bases that were read are TGCGCCAGCAGCCAAGATCGCGGGTACTCCTACGAG. It codes for CASSQDRGYSYE. The complete CDR3 protein is CASSQDRGYSYEQYF.

In its sample, this clone was seen many times. The read falls 3 residues short of the CDR3 end, and the missing part is taken from the germline J gene. The chain carries TRBV2 and TRBJ2-7, with 7 bases aligning to TRBD1. J lost 1 base, V lost 6 bases, and 3 bases had no gene match. The CDR3 is 13 residues long. CDR1 is SNHLY, CDR2 FYNNEI, per germline. The CDR3 here is CASRRDSSYEQYF. Incomplete CDR3 DNA: TGTGCCAGCAGGAGGGACAGTTCCTACGAG.

This clone was found many times. The CDR3 extends 3 residues past the end of the read, so its final part is completed from the germline J gene. This chain uses TRBV5-6 with TRBJ2-3; D is perhaps TRBD2 (5 bases). This CDR3 is built from 14 residues. V was trimmed by 6 bases and J by 0 bases, leaving 11 bases between them. Germline assignment: CDR1 SGHDT and CDR2 YYEEEE. This CDR3 is CASKVTGSTDTQYF. CDR3 bases read: TGTGCCAGCAAGGTTACGGGGAGCACAGATACG.

This clone was recorded at least ten times. With the read ending 3 residues before the CDR3 end, the germline J gene is used to fill in that end. The genes are TRBV5-6 and TRBJ2-5, with TRBD2 matching 10 bases. Germline loops: CDR1 SGHDT, CDR2 YYEEEE. This CDR3 is built from 15 residues. With 2 bases clipped from V and 4 bases from J, the junction kept 5 bases outside the gene matches. The part of the CDR3 DNA that was read is TGTGCCAGCAGCTTCCTACTAGCGGGATCAGAGACC. Amino acid sequence: CASSFLLAGSET. The full CDR3 reads CASSFLLAGSETQYF.

This clone was found many times. Sequencing ends 3 residues short of the CDR3 end; the germline J gene provides the rest. The genes are TRBV5-1 and TRBJ2-5, with D perhaps matching TRBD1 (6 bases). Trimming cost V 4 bases and J 5 bases, with 9 bases left between them. This CDR3 has 12 residues. Germline V gene lookup returns CDR1 SGHRS and CDR2 YFSETQ. The chain's CDR3 is CASSRGMETQYF. The covered CDR3 bases are TGCGCCAGCAGCAGGGGGATGGAGACC.

This clone was seen more than once but under ten times. The read is 3 residues too short to cover the CDR3 end, so that end is filled in from the germline J gene. The J gene is TRBJ2-1, the V gene TRBV20-1; TRBD2 aligns across 13 bases. V dropped 5 bases and J dropped 9; count of bases not matched to a gene: 7. Germline V gene lookup returns CDR1 DFQATT and CDR2 SNEGSKA (reference sequence). This CDR3 region has 14 residues. CDR3 bases read: TGCAGTGCTGAAAGGACTAGCGGGAGCACTGAG. Its translation is CSAERTSGSTE. The complete CDR3 sequence is CSAERTSGSTEQFF.